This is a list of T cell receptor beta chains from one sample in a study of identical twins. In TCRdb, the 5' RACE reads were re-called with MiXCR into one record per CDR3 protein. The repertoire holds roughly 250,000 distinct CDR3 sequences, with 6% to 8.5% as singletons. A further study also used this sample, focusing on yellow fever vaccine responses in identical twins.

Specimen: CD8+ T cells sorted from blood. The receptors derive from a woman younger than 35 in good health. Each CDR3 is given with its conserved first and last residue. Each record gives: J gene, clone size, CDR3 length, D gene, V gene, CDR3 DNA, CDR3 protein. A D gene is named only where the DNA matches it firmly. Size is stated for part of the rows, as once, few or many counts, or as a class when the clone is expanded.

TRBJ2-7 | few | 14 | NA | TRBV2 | TGTGCCAGCAGTGATGGGAGACTGGGAGGCGAGCAGTACTTC | CASSDGRLGGEQYF
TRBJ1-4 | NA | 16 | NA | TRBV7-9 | TGTGCCAGCAGCTTAGGGCCCAGGGACCCTAATGAAAAACTGTTTTTT | CASSLGPRDPNEKLFF
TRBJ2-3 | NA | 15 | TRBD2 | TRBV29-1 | TGCAGCGTTGACGGACTAGCGGGGGGGGCAGATGCGCAGTATTTT | CSVDGLAGGADAQYF
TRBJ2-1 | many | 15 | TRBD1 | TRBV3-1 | TGTGCCAGCAGACCGGGACAGGGGACGTACAATGAGCAGTTCTTC | CASRPGQGTYNEQFF
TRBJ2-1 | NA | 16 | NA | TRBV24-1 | TGTGCCACCAGTGGGGGGGGGACATACGGGTTCGATGAGCAGTTCTTC | CATSGGGTYGFDEQFF
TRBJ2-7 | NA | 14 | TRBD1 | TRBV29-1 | TGCAGCGTTGAAGGGGACAGGGGGCCATACGAGCAGTACTTC | CSVEGDRGPYEQYF
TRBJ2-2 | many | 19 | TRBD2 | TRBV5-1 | TGCGCCAGCAGCTCCCTATCTAGCGGGGGCGTTCTGAACACCGGGGAGCTGTTTTTT | CASSSLSSGGVLNTGELFF
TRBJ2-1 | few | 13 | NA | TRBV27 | TGTGCCAGCAGTTCCAGAGCAGACAATGAGCAGTTCTTC | CASSSRADNEQFF
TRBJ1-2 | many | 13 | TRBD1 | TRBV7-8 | TGTGCCAGCAGCTCAGGACAGGCCTATGGCTACACCTTC | CASSSGQAYGYTF
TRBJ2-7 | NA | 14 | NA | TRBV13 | TGTGCCAGCGGGATGCGGGGCCGTTCCTACGAGCAGTACTTC | CASGMRGRSYEQYF
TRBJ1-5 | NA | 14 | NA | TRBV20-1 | TGCAGTGCCACCGTCCCTACGGGGGCAACGCCCCAGCATTTT | CSATVPTGATPQHF